Following are 18 T cell receptor beta chains from one sample sequenced in a study of vaccination and CD4 T cells after COVID-19. Scientists ran DNA taken from cultured CD4+ T cells through the Oncomine TCR Beta short-read assay for sequencing. TCRdb reprocessed the PCR reads via MiXCR and lists one record per CDR3 protein. The sample lists 20,000 or so distinct CDR3 sequences, 35% to 50% occurring once. Sample treatment: roughly 10-day PBMC culture with coronavirus spike peptide pools or control peptides (ViraFEST assay). For these TCRs, the target antigens are not known. The sequences come from CD4+ T cells from blood, cultured in vitro, collected after SARS-CoV-2 vaccination. Every receptor here comes from a human donor who had recovered from COVID-19.

The CDR3 reads CAISDRLDRGHGNTIYF. In DNA, the CDR3 is TGTGCCATCAGCGACCGCCTCGACAGGGGGCATGGAAACACCATATATTTT. The J gene is TRBJ1-3, the V gene TRBV10-3, with 10 bases identical to TRBD1. The V and J ends lost 6 bases and 3 bases, in that order; junction bases with no gene match: 11. CDR1 is ENHRY, CDR2 SYGVKD, per germline. The CDR3 sequence is 17 residues long.

V gene TRBV5-4 combines with J gene TRBJ2-5; TRBD2 matches at 9 bases. The CDR3 is 15 amino acids. The ends lost 4 bases at V and 5 bases at J; junction bases unmatched: 9. Germline V gene lookup returns CDR1 SGHNT and CDR2 YYREEE (reference sequence). In DNA form, the CDR3 reads TGTGCCAGCAGCCCCCCTGCGGGGGGGTTCGAGACCCAGTACTTC. Residues: CASSPPAGGFETQYF.

V gene TRBV20-1 combines with J gene TRBJ1-2, with no clear D. CDR1 is DFQATT and CDR2 is SNEGSKA in the germline V gene (reference sequence). The CDR3 totals 12 residues. With 2 bases removed from V and 6 bases from J, the gap between germline ends came to 10 bases. The CDR3 is CSARLGLNGYTF. CDR3 sequence (DNA): TGCAGTGCTAGACTGGGGTTGAATGGCTACACCTTC.

The CDR3 DNA follows: TGCAGTGCAAACCCGAGCAGAGGGGGTGAAAAACTGTTTTTT. Translation: CSANPSRGGEKLFF. V is TRBV20-1 and J is TRBJ1-4, with D possibly matching TRBD1 (6 bases). Germline V gene sequence: CDR1 DFQATT, CDR2 SNEGSKA (reference sequence). The CDR3 extends over 14 amino acids. V shed 6 bases and J shed 7 bases, with 18 bases lying between them.

CDR3 residues: CASRNAAGNYGYTF. The CDR3 DNA follows: TGTGCCAGCAGAAACGCCGCGGGAAACTATGGCTACACCTTC. The J gene is TRBJ1-2, the V gene TRBV6-1; D not certain. The V gene lost 6 bases and the J gene lost 2 bases, with 13 bases spanning the gap. CDR1 MNHNS and CDR2 SASEGT come from the germline V gene. The CDR3 is made up of 14 amino acids.

A few counts support this clonotype. This sequence joins TRBV28 and TRBJ2-2; D may be TRBD1 (5 bases). The CDR3 is 14 residues long. Deletions cut 6 bases from V and 4 bases from J, with 12 bases between. CDR1 is MDHEN, CDR2 SYDVKM, per germline. The CDR3 DNA sequence: TGTGCCAGCAGATCTCCAGGGCCCACCGGGGAGCTGTTTTTT. Translation gives CASRSPGPTGELFF.

The V call is TRBV27, the J call TRBJ1-6; maybe TRBD1 (5 bases). The CDR3 extends over 15 amino acids. With 4 bases removed from V and 1 base from J, the gap between germline ends came to 8 bases. Per the germline V gene, CDR1 is MNHEY and CDR2 is SMNVEV (reference sequence). This CDR3 is CASSYRQSYNSPLHF. CDR3 DNA sequence: TGTGCCAGCAGTTACAGACAGTCCTATAATTCACCCCTCCACTTT.

The genes are TRBV7-9 and TRBJ1-2; 11 bases fit TRBD1. Germline-derived CDR1 and CDR2 are SEHNR and FQNEAQ (reference sequence). CDR3 length equals 13 residues. With 9 bases clipped from V and 8 bases from J, the junction kept 8 bases outside the gene matches. The CDR3 DNA sequence: TGTGCCAGTGGGACAGGGGGAAGTGGCGGCTACACCTTC. Its protein is CASGTGGSGGYTF.

The chain recombines TRBV10-3 with TRBJ1-1, with D perhaps TRBD1 (5 bases). The CDR3 runs to 16 residues. Trimming shortened V by 0 bases and J by 4 bases, and 15 bases separated the two germline ends. The germline CDR1 and CDR2 sequences are ENHRY and SYGVKD. CDR3 DNA: TGTGCCATCAGTGAGTCGACAGCCCCAGATAGCACTGAAGCTTTCTTT. It translates to CAISESTAPDSTEAFF.

This clonotype has just a few counts. V is TRBV24-1 and J is TRBJ2-2; D is possibly TRBD1 (5 bases). This CDR3 spans 15 amino acids. V was cut by 3 bases and J by 2 bases, with 9 bases left in between. Germline CDR1 is KGHDR and CDR2 is SFDVKD. The CDR3 DNA sequence: TGTGCCACCAGTGATACGACAGTAAACACCGGGGAGCTGTTTTTT. This codes for CATSDTTVNTGELFF.

This clonotype has only a few counts. The genes are TRBV6-2 or TRBV6-3 and TRBJ1-3; no clear D. Trimming removed 10 bases from V and 8 bases from J, with 15 bases in between. The CDR3 sequence is 12 residues long. Germline values: CDR1 MNHEY, CDR2 SVGEGT. The DNA of the CDR3 is TGTGCCACCCGAGGAGCGCTTTACACCATATATTTT. Its protein product is CATRGALYTIYF.

The chain recombines TRBV6-2 or TRBV6-3 with TRBJ2-7; unclear D gene. The CDR3 length is 14 residues. Germline values: CDR1 MNHEY, CDR2 SVGEGT. Deletions cut 5 bases from V and 3 bases from J, with 14 bases between. The CDR3 region is CASSPQLRSYEQYF. In DNA form, the CDR3 reads TGTGCCAGCAGTCCTCAGCTGCGGAGCTACGAGCAGTACTTC.

This clonotype was seen just once. This sequence joins TRBV18 and TRBJ2-2, with D uncertain. This CDR3 has 14 amino acids. V lost 3 bases to trimming and J lost 4 bases, with 9 bases between them. Germline V gene lookup returns CDR1 KGHSH and CDR2 LQKENI. The CDR3, as DNA: TGTGCCAGCTCACCCTCCACCTCCACCGGGGAGCTGTTTTTT. Its protein product is CASSPSTSTGELFF.

The V gene is TRBV6-5, the J gene TRBJ2-1; 8 bases line up with TRBD1. Germline CDR1 reads MNHEY; CDR2 reads SVGAGI. V dropped 0 bases and J dropped 6; count of bases not matched to a gene: 7. The CDR3 is made up of 16 amino acids. DNA for the CDR3: TGTGCCAGCAGTTACTCTGGTATCACAGGGGGCAATGAGCAGTTCTTC. Translated: CASSYSGITGGNEQFF.

In its sample, this clonotype ranks as large. The V call is TRBV7-7, the J call TRBJ2-2, with a possible D match to TRBD1 (6 bases). Germline V gene lookup returns CDR1 SSHAT and CDR2 FNYEAQ (reference sequence). The CDR3 spans 16 residues. Trimming took off 1 base at V and 2 bases at J, with 11 bases between the two ends. The CDR3 protein is CASSLEGGLNTGELFF. The CDR3, as DNA: TGTGCCAGCAGCTTAGAAGGGGGTCTTAACACCGGGGAGCTGTTTTTT.

Only a few counts were recorded for this clonotype. V gene TRBV29-1 combines with J gene TRBJ1-2; D might be TRBD1 (6 bases). This CDR3 comprises 13 residues. The germline V gene has CDR1 SQVTM and CDR2 ANQGSEA. V was clipped by 3 bases and J by 8 bases, with 16 bases between them. The CDR3, as DNA: TGCAGCGTTGATTCGTCGTTACAGGGAGGCTACACCTTC. Its protein is CSVDSSLQGGYTF.

V is TRBV20-1 and J is TRBJ1-4; tentative D call: TRBD1 (5 bases). CDR3 size: 12 residues. The germline V and J ends were trimmed by 7 bases and 7 bases, with 13 bases remaining between them. Germline V CDR1 and CDR2: DFQATT, SNEGSKA (reference sequence). For the CDR3, the DNA is TGCAGTGTTCCAGGGATAGGTGAAAAACTGTTTTTT. Translating gives CSVPGIGEKLFF.

V and J are TRBV28 and TRBJ1-1; possible D gene TRBD1, 5 bases. The CDR3 totals 15 residues. Trimming took 2 bases from V and 3 from J, leaving 13 bases between them. From germline, CDR1 is MDHEN and CDR2 SYDVKM. The CDR3, as DNA: TGTGCCAGCAGTTTACTCGACAGTGCGGACACTGAAGCTTTCTTT. Its translation is CASSLLDSADTEAFF.